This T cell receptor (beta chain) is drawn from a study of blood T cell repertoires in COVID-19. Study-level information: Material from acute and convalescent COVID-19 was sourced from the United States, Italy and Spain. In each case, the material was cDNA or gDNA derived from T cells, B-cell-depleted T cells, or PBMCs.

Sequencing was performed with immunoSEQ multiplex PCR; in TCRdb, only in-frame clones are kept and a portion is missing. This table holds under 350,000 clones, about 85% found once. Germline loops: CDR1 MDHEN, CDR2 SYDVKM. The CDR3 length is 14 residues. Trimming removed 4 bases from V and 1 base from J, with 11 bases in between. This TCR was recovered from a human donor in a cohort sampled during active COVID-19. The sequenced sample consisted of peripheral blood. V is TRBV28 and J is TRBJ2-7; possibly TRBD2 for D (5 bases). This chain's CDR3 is CASSSPGLSYEQYF. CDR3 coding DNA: TGTGCCAGCAGTTCTCCCGGACTGTCCTACGAGCAGTACTTC.